The 10 T cell receptor beta chains reported below all come from one sample, sequenced in a study of T cells after somatic rescue of genetic block. TCRdb's copy holds only in-frame clones and misses some; the assay was immunoSEQ multiplex PCR. This repertoire shows over 95,000 clones, 75% to 95% found once; its top ten account for roughly 1.5%. The material sequenced was peripheral blood mononuclear cells (PBMCs). The source is a woman between 18 and 29 years old.

The rearrangement joins TRBV9 to TRBJ1-5; TRBD1 agrees at 7 bases. The CDR3 has 14 residues. V lost 6 bases, J lost 6 bases, and 9 bases stayed unmatched. Germline-derived CDR1 and CDR2 are SGDLS and YYNGEE. CDR3 nucleotide sequence: TGTGCCAGCAACTCCGGGCAGGGGGGTCAGCCCCAGCATTTT. Its protein product is CASNSGQGGQPQHF.

The chain joins TRBV2 to TRBJ2-1; maybe TRBD1 (6 bases). CDR1 and CDR2 (germline): SNHLY, FYNNEI. The V end lost 2 bases, the J end lost 2 bases, and 13 bases lay between the germline ends. This CDR3 contains 16 residues. CDR3 in amino acids: CASSERRGTPYNEQFF. CDR3 DNA: TGTGCCAGCAGTGAACGAAGGGGGACCCCCTACAATGAGCAGTTCTTC.

V and J are TRBV10-3 and TRBJ1-1; TRBD1 matches 8 bases. Germline loops: CDR1 ENHRY, CDR2 SYGVKD. This CDR3 region has 14 residues. The J segment lost 0 bases and the V segment lost 9 bases, leaving 6 bases of the junction unmatched. In DNA form, the CDR3 reads TGTGCCATAGCAACAGGGGGAATGAACACTGAAGCTTTCTTT. It is translated as CAIATGGMNTEAFF.

The chain combines TRBV7-9 with TRBJ2-1, with D perhaps assigned TRBD1 or TRBD2 (5 bases each). CDR3 length: 15 residues. Germline values: CDR1 SEHNR, CDR2 FQNEAQ (reference sequence). V was cut by 2 bases and J by 7 bases, with 15 bases left in between. Here the CDR3 reads CASSLRGTLGNEQFF. The CDR3 nucleotides read TGTGCCAGCAGCTTACGAGGGACCCTCGGGAATGAGCAGTTCTTC.

This clone showed up just once. The CDR3 sequence: CSVGIGANTEAFF. CDR3 DNA: TGCAGCGTTGGGATCGGGGCAAACACTGAAGCTTTCTTT. The chain employs TRBV29-1 and TRBJ1-1; maybe TRBD1 (5 bases). The V end lost 4 bases, the J end lost 2 bases, and 11 bases lay between the germline ends. The CDR3 is made up of 13 amino acids. Germline V gene sequence: CDR1 SQVTM, CDR2 ANQGSEA.

This clone was recorded only once. The V and J genes are TRBV4-1 and TRBJ1-2, with unresolved D. V lost 2 bases and J lost 6, with 25 bases in between. CDR1 MGHRA and CDR2 YSYEKL come from the germline V gene. CDR3 size: 18 residues. DNA for the CDR3: TGCGCCAGCAGCCAAATCGGAAAAGGGCCGCGAATTTGGGATGGCTACACCTTC. It specifies CASSQIGKGPRIWDGYTF.

This clone was detected once. The V and J genes are TRBV5-1 and TRBJ2-5; 7 positions agree with TRBD2. This CDR3 is 14 amino acids long. Per germline, CDR1 SGHRS and CDR2 YFSETQ. Trimming took 1 base from V and 0 from J; bases not matched to a gene: 0. The CDR3 DNA follows: TGCGCCAGCAGCTTGAGCGGGAACCAAGAGACCCAGTACTTC. This sequence encodes CASSLSGNQETQYF.

The chain combines TRBV7-6 with TRBJ2-3; 7 bases align to TRBD2. The J segment lost 1 base and the V segment lost 3 bases, leaving 4 bases of the junction unmatched. CDR1 is SGHVS and CDR2 is FNYEAQ in the germline V gene. The CDR3 covers 15 residues. CDR3 protein: CASSLVSGGTDTQYF. The CDR3 DNA follows: TGTGCCAGCAGCTTGGTAAGCGGGGGCACAGATACGCAGTATTTT.

The gene calls are TRBV5-1 and TRBJ2-3, with D tentatively TRBD2 (5 bases). V lost 0 bases, J lost 5 bases, and 13 bases lay in between. The CDR3 has 15 amino acids. Germline V gives CDR1 SGHRS, CDR2 YFSETQ. The DNA of the CDR3 is TGCGCCAGCAGCTTGGAAGATAGCGTAAGAGATACGCAGTATTTT. This translates into CASSLEDSVRDTQYF.

The V gene is TRBV29-1, the J gene TRBJ2-5; 8 positions match TRBD2. The CDR3 has 14 amino acids. J gave up 4 bases and V 7 bases, and 11 bases lay outside the gene matches. Germline lookup yields CDR1 SQVTM and CDR2 ANQGSEA. CDR3 sequence: CSAVGAGAGETQYF. The CDR3 DNA is TGCAGCGCTGTAGGAGCGGGGGCAGGAGAGACCCAGTACTTC.